A single sample gave rise to the 7 T cell receptor beta chains below, sequenced in a study of T cells after yellow fever vaccination. MiXCR, run by TCRdb on the 5' RACE reads, gives a single entry per CDR3 protein. The top ten clones hold around 25% of a sample with some 110,000 distinct CDR3 sequences, 8.4% of them seen once. The specimen was CD8+ T cells sorted from PBMCs, collected 45 days after the yellow fever booster vaccination. These receptors came from a man aged 30 to 39 who received the YFV17D yellow fever vaccine.

At least ten counts were recorded for this clonotype. The chain links TRBV12-3 or TRBV12-4 to TRBJ2-3; D is ambiguous. The ends were cut back, 3 bases at V and 5 bases at J, with 9 bases in the middle. CDR3 size: 13 residues. The CDR3 sequence: CASSFALGDTQYF. In DNA, the CDR3 is TGTGCCAGCAGTTTTGCTTTGGGAGATACGCAGTATTTT.

This clonotype was seen many times. V and J are TRBV20-1 and TRBJ1-1; possibly TRBD1 for D (6 bases). Germline-derived CDR1 and CDR2 are DFQATT and SNEGSKA (reference sequence). Deletions cut 7 bases from V and 0 bases from J, with 18 bases between. The CDR3 totals 15 residues. CDR3 residues: CSGEGGDIMNTEAFF. The CDR3 bases are TGCAGTGGGGAGGGTGGGGACATCATGAACACTGAAGCTTTCTTT.

This clonotype was seen at least ten times. CDR3 protein: CASSPWGTENQETQYF. The DNA of the CDR3 is TGTGCCAGCTCACCATGGGGGACCGAAAACCAAGAGACCCAGTACTTC. This sequence joins TRBV18 and TRBJ2-5, with D possibly called TRBD1 or TRBD2 (5 bases each). The CDR3 sequence is 16 residues long. In germline, CDR1 is KGHSH, CDR2 LQKENI. V shed 2 bases and J shed 0 bases, with 13 bases lying between them.

This sequence joins TRBV5-1 and TRBJ1-5, with D possibly TRBD1 on 6 matching bases. The CDR3 contains 15 residues. Trimming took 2 bases from V and 2 from J, leaving 11 bases between them. CDR1 is SGHRS, CDR2 YFSETQ, per germline. The DNA for the CDR3 is TGCGCCAGCAGCTTACCCGACAGGTGCAATCAGCCCCAGCATTTT. This translates into CASSLPDRCNQPQHF. The full variable domain, completed using reference TRBV5-1 and TRBJ1-5, is KAGVTQTPRYLIKTRGQQVTLSCSPISGHRSVSWYQQTPGQGLQFLFEYFSETQRNKGNFPGRFSGRQFSNSRSEMNVSTLELGDSALYLCASSLPDRCNQPQHFGDGTRLSIL.

This clonotype was observed many times. This rearrangement joins TRBV6-2 or TRBV6-3 to TRBJ2-3; 8 positions agree with TRBD2. Germline CDR1 and CDR2: MNHEY and SVGEGT. This CDR3 has 16 residues. The junction had 7 bases not matched to a gene; V was cut back by 1 base and J by 4 bases. The CDR3 is CASSYFSGLVPDTQYF. CDR3 nucleotides: TGTGCCAGCAGTTACTTCTCGGGACTAGTACCAGATACGCAGTATTTT.

This chain connects TRBV6-2 or TRBV6-3 to TRBJ2-1, with TRBD2 matching over 10 bases. With V trimmed by 8 bases and J by 16 bases, 8 bases remained unmatched. The CDR3 runs to 11 residues. Germline assignment: CDR1 MNHEY and CDR2 SVGEGT. CDR3 region: CASSLAGEFFF. The CDR3 nucleotides read TGTGCCAGCTCTCTAGCGGGAGAATTTTTCTTC.

This clonotype came up many times. This chain uses TRBV4-3 with TRBJ1-3; the D gene is possibly TRBD1 (5 bases). The CDR3 loop spans 15 amino acids. Germline CDR1 and CDR2: LGHNA and YSLEER. V was clipped by 3 bases and J by 2 bases, with 11 bases between them. The CDR3 loop reads CASSQTGTPGNTIYF. The CDR3, as DNA: TGCGCCAGCAGCCAGACCGGGACTCCTGGAAACACCATATATTTT.